The rows below give T cell receptor beta chains drawn from one sample of a study of blood T cell repertoires in COVID-19. Clones were sequenced by immunoSEQ multiplex PCR, and TCRdb holds only the in-frame ones, with some missing. The sample yields under 150,000 clones, approximately 90% seen once. The sequenced sample consisted of peripheral blood. All receptors come from a human donor in a cohort sampled during active COVID-19. CDR3s leave out the opening cysteine and the closing phenylalanine or tryptophan.

len | j_gene | v_gene | CDR3aa
12 | TRBJ2-7 | TRBV3-1/TRBV3-2 | ASSQGQRDYEQY
13 | TRBJ1-5 | TRBV20-1 | SASRGGTGHQPQH
14 | TRBJ2-6 | TRBV7-7 | ASSPGQGSGANVLT
12 | TRBJ2-3 | TRBV6-1 | ASSETGGDDTQY
13 | TRBJ2-1 | TRBV5-4 | ASNTGGFSYNEQF
14 | TRBJ1-6 | TRBV27 | ASSLYPPRGNSPLH
12 | TRBJ2-3 | TRBV25-1 | ASSDSTSTDTQY
16 | TRBJ2-3 | TRBV4-2 | ASSQDSTLASAADTQY
15 | TRBJ1-3 | TRBV28 | ASSSPRGGQARNTIY
12 | TRBJ2-7 | TRBV29-1 | SVRGSVSSYEQY
11 | TRBJ2-7 | TRBV20-1 | SASSAGVYEQY
12 | TRBJ1-4 | TRBV6-5 | ASSSGTDVRWLF
12 | TRBJ2-5 | TRBV28 | ASSSTGVWETQY
13 | TRBJ2-1 | TRBV28 | ASSLLAGGGNEQF
11 | TRBJ1-5 | TRBV6-5 | ASRGDSSQPQH
9 | TRBJ2-3 | TRBV10-3 | AISERGTQY
14 | TRBJ2-3 | TRBV15 | ATSGGLRGGTDTQY
14 | TRBJ2-1 | TRBV5-1 | ASSERTSGSYNEQF
12 | TRBJ1-2 | TRBV5-4 | ASSPGTVNYGYT